This record looks at one T cell receptor (beta chain) sequence and its context. The antigen remains undetermined. Repertoires were generated with immunoSEQ multiplex PCR, while TCRdb's copy carries only in-frame clones and drops some. The table shows millions of clones, with about 95% occurring only once. Germline loops: CDR1 MDHEN, CDR2 SYDVKM. The CDR3 contains 12 residues. Trimming removed 3 bases from V and 7 bases from J; junction bases left unmatched: 3. The data originate from a study of shared clonotypes between healthy human individuals. Study information: The people who gave samples were a couple of women and three men aged 18 to 49.

Naive CD8 populations comprised CD45RO-negative cells positively selected for CCR7, excluding terminally differentiated effector memory CD45RA+ cells. There were only Caucasian adults among the donors, and all lived in Nashville, Tennessee. Study-wide findings and caveats: Expectations were that clonotype sharing among donors would be affected by sequencing depth. Some naive CD4 clonotypes, about 5%, turned up in common across a handful of donors.

The source is a man in his late teens or twenties in good health. Sequenced sample: naive CD8+ T cells sorted from blood. This rearrangement joins TRBV28 to TRBJ2-7, with TRBD2 identical over 7 bases. In DNA form, the CDR3 reads TGTGCCAGCAGTTTTGGGGGAGGGGAGCAGTACTTC. Protein sequence: CASSFGGGEQYF. The full variable domain, in which reference TRBV28 and TRBJ2-7 provide the parts outside the CDR3, is DVKVTQSSRYLVKRTGEKVFLECVQDMDHENMFWYRQDPGLGLRLIYFSYDVKMKEKGDIPEGYSVSREKKERFSLILESASTNQTSMYLCASSFGGGEQYFGPGTRLTVT.